Each of the 21 T cell receptor beta chains below was sequenced from the same sample in a study of OX40 agonist ivuxolimab in advanced cancers. Measured with immunoSEQ multiplex PCR; TCRdb has only the in-frame clones, and not every one. The sample lists tens of thousands of clones, over 60% occurring once. Material: CD4+ or CD8+ T cells sorted from blood, obtained in a trial of the OX40 agonist ivuxolimab. Receptor source: an adult with an advanced solid tumor such as melanoma, head and neck, liver or kidney cancer.

The J gene is TRBJ1-1, the V gene TRBV5-6; the D gene is possibly TRBD1 (5 bases). The germline V and J ends were trimmed by 7 bases and 1 base, with 11 bases remaining between them. The CDR3 sequence is 13 residues long. Germline loops: CDR1 SGHDT, CDR2 YYEEEE. CDR3 nucleotides: TGTGCCAGCGGCCAAGACAGGAACACTGAAGCTTTCTTT. Translating gives CASGQDRNTEAFF.

The V and J genes are TRBV10-2 and TRBJ2-5; TRBD2 matches at 8 bases. The CDR3 runs to 14 residues. Germline-derived CDR1 and CDR2 are WSHSY and SAAADI. Germline trimming cut 6 bases from V and 5 bases from J; bases unmatched to any gene: 8. This chain's CDR3 is CASRESGRGETQYF. The DNA for the CDR3 is TGCGCCAGCAGAGAGAGCGGGAGAGGGGAGACCCAGTACTTC.

This clone was counted only a few times. The gene calls are TRBV9 and TRBJ2-7; 7 bases line up with TRBD1. This CDR3 spans 14 amino acids. Germline CDR1 reads SGDLS; CDR2 reads YYNGEE. The V segment lost 4 bases and the J segment 6 bases; nucleotides outside the gene matches: 10. CDR3 loop: CASSPRTGFSEQYF. The CDR3 nucleotides are TGTGCCAGCAGCCCCCGGACAGGTTTTAGCGAGCAGTACTTC.

The chain uses TRBV18 and TRBJ1-1; weak D call: TRBD1 (6 bases). The CDR3 runs to 15 residues. The germline V gene encodes CDR1 KGHSH and CDR2 LQKENI. With 2 bases removed from V and 1 base from J, the gap between germline ends came to 11 bases. This CDR3 reads CASSPLQGQNTEAFF. Written as DNA, the CDR3 is TGTGCCAGCTCACCATTGCAGGGACAGAACACTGAAGCTTTCTTT.

The chain joins TRBV5-6 to TRBJ1-1, with D hard to call. V lost 0 bases and J lost 3, with 9 bases in between. The CDR3 has 14 residues. Per the germline V gene, CDR1 is SGHDT and CDR2 is YYEEEE. The CDR3 DNA reads as TGTGCCAGCAGCTTGGACAGAAGGGACACTGAAGCTTTCTTT. Amino acid sequence: CASSLDRRDTEAFF.

The rearrangement joins TRBV28 to TRBJ1-3; D may be TRBD1 (5 bases). The CDR3 sequence is 14 residues long. V lost 6 bases and J 0 bases, leaving 9 bases between the germline ends. The V gene's germline CDR1 is MDHEN and CDR2 SYDVKM. CDR3 bases: TGTGCCAGCAGGACGACAGTCTCTGGAAACACCATATATTTT. It yields the protein CASRTTVSGNTIYF.

This clone came up once. The chain combines TRBV5-1 with TRBJ2-1; TRBD2 matches 7 bases. The V and J ends lost 0 bases and 6 bases, in that order; junction bases with no gene match: 6. Germline V gene data show CDR1 as SGHRS and CDR2 as YFSETQ. The CDR3 runs 15 residues. This CDR3 reads CASSLGGRASNEQFF. The CDR3, as DNA: TGCGCCAGCAGCTTGGGTGGGAGGGCCTCCAATGAGCAGTTCTTC.

The chain employs TRBV4-1 and TRBJ2-7; 8 nucleotides match TRBD1. CDR3 length equals 13 residues. Unmatched junction bases numbered 6, after V lost 4 bases and J lost 7 bases. Germline-derived CDR1 and CDR2 are MGHRA and YSYEKL. CDR3 amino acids: CASSRPDRVEQYF. The CDR3 nucleotides are TGCGCCAGCAGCCGCCCGGACAGGGTGGAGCAGTACTTC.

This clone was observed a single time. The chain couples TRBV6-6 to TRBJ2-1; 10 nucleotides line up with TRBD2. Germline loops: CDR1 MNHNY, CDR2 SVGAGI (reference sequence). Trimming removed 4 bases from V and 8 bases from J; junction bases left unmatched: 11. The CDR3 runs 16 residues. The CDR3 sequence: CASSSDRSGGAYEQFF. In nucleotides, the CDR3 is TGTGCCAGCAGTTCCGATAGGAGCGGGGGGGCCTATGAGCAGTTCTTC.

This clone came up once. The chain uses TRBV7-9 and TRBJ1-1; D is possibly TRBD1 (6 bases). Germline V lookup: CDR1 SEHNR, CDR2 FQNEAQ (reference sequence). The CDR3 covers 14 residues. Trimming removed 5 bases at V and 1 base at J, with 11 bases between. CDR3 amino acids: CASSRRGENTEAFF. The CDR3 DNA reads as TGTGCCAGCAGCCGCAGGGGTGAGAACACTGAAGCTTTCTTT.

In this sample, this clone turned up once. The chain joins TRBV11-2 to TRBJ2-1; 8 bases map to TRBD2. From germline, CDR1 is SGHAT and CDR2 FQNNGV. V shed 0 bases and J 7 bases; nucleotides not matched to a gene: 5. CDR3 length: 15 residues. In nucleotides, the CDR3 is TGTGCCAGCAGCTTAGATCGGGCTAGCGGGAATGAGCAGTTCTTC. The encoded protein is CASSLDRASGNEQFF.

This chain connects TRBV5-1 to TRBJ2-5; no clear D. Trimming removed 4 bases at V and 2 bases at J, with 6 bases between. The germline V gene has CDR1 SGHRS and CDR2 YFSETQ. CDR3 size: 12 residues. The CDR3 reads CASSLTQETQYF. The CDR3 DNA is TGCGCCAGCAGCCTTACACAAGAGACCCAGTACTTC.

This chain joins TRBV27 and TRBJ1-2, with D unclear. The germline CDR1 and CDR2 sequences are MNHEY and SMNVEV (reference sequence). The CDR3 sequence is 13 residues long. Trimming took off 0 bases at V and 8 bases at J, with 10 bases between the two ends. CDR3 coding DNA: TGTGCCAGCAGTTTATCGAATTCGGGCGGCTACACCTTC. Translated: CASSLSNSGGYTF.

The chain carries TRBV6-5 and TRBJ2-7; 7 bases are a match to TRBD1. Germline V gene data show CDR1 as MNHEY and CDR2 as SVGAGI. This CDR3 is 14 amino acids long. V lost 0 bases to trimming and J lost 4 bases; unmatched junction nucleotides: 3. CDR3 sequence reads: CASSYSGRGYEQYF. The CDR3 coding sequence is TGTGCCAGCAGTTACTCCGGCAGGGGGTACGAGCAGTACTTC.

V usage is TRBV13 and J usage is TRBJ1-1; possibly TRBD1 for D (5 bases). Trimming left V 5 bases short and J 4 bases short, with 11 bases between. This CDR3 contains 13 residues. From germline, CDR1 is PRHDT and CDR2 FYEKMQ (reference sequence). The CDR3 DNA reads TGTGCCAGCAGCCGGGGCCCGGGCACTGAAGCTTTCTTT. Translated: CASSRGPGTEAFF.

This chain links TRBV7-9 with TRBJ2-7; the D call may be TRBD1 or TRBD2 (5 bases each). The V gene lost 2 bases and the J gene lost 7 bases, with 15 bases spanning the gap. The CDR3 extends over 14 amino acids. CDR1 is SEHNR, CDR2 FQNEAQ, per germline (reference sequence). The CDR3 DNA follows: TGTGCCAGCAGCTTATTGGGACCGGACGGGGAGCAGTACTTC. Protein product: CASSLLGPDGEQYF. Full variable domain (outside the CDR3, taken from reference TRBV7-9 and TRBJ2-7): DTGVSQNPRHKITKRGQNVTFRCDPISEHNRLYWYRQTLGQGPEFLTYFQNEAQLEKSRLLSDRFSAERPKGSFSTLEIQRTEQGDSAMYLCASSLLGPDGEQYFGPGTRLTVT.

This chain connects TRBV10-2 to TRBJ1-1; no clear D. Germline assignment: CDR1 WSHSY and CDR2 SAAADI. With 8 bases removed from V and 2 bases from J, the gap between germline ends came to 9 bases. The CDR3 has 12 amino acids. Here the CDR3 reads CASGWLNTEAFF. CDR3 sequence (DNA): TGCGCCAGCGGGTGGCTTAACACTGAAGCTTTCTTT.

Remarks on this clone: The sample has other DNA sequences that encode this CDR3 too. V and J are TRBV7-2 and TRBJ1-3, with TRBD1 matching 7 bases. J lost 4 bases, V lost 1 base, and 4 bases had no gene match. The CDR3 sequence is 15 residues long. Germline V gene sequence: CDR1 SGHTA, CDR2 FQGNSA. This CDR3 reads CASSLDRGTGNTIYF. CDR3 DNA sequence: TGTGCCAGCAGCTTAGACAGGGGAACGGGAAACACCATATATTTT. Full variable domain (rest looked up from reference TRBV7-2 and TRBJ1-3): GAGVSQSPSNKVTEKGKDVELRCDPISGHTALYWYRQSLGQGLEFLIYFQGNSAPDKSGLPSDRFSAERTGGSVSTLTIQRTQQEDSAVYLCASSLDRGTGNTIYFGEGSWLTVV.

The V gene is TRBV18, the J gene TRBJ1-1; 7 bases agree with TRBD1. Germline loops: CDR1 KGHSH, CDR2 LQKENI. Germline trimming cut 3 bases from V and 6 bases from J; bases unmatched to any gene: 13. The CDR3 consists of 16 residues. CDR3 sequence (DNA): TGTGCCAGCTCACCGGACTCCGACAGGGTGAGGTCTGAAGCTTTCTTT. It translates to CASSPDSDRVRSEAFF.

This rearrangement joins TRBV28 to TRBJ1-1; D ambiguous. CDR3 length: 12 amino acids. The V gene lost 7 bases and the J gene lost 7 bases, with 13 bases spanning the gap. CDR1 is MDHEN, CDR2 SYDVKM, per germline. DNA for the CDR3: TGTGCCAGCACCATTCGACAAGATGAAGCTTTCTTT. Amino acid sequence: CASTIRQDEAFF.

This chain connects TRBV21-1 to TRBJ2-2; the DNA was not used to check the table's D call, TRBD1. TRBV21-1 is termed a pseudogene. The CDR3 loop spans 15 amino acids. This CDR3 reads CASSLGQGFTGELFF. The CDR3 DNA reads TGTGCCAGCAGCCTGGGACAGGGGTTCACCGGGGAGCTGTTTTTT.